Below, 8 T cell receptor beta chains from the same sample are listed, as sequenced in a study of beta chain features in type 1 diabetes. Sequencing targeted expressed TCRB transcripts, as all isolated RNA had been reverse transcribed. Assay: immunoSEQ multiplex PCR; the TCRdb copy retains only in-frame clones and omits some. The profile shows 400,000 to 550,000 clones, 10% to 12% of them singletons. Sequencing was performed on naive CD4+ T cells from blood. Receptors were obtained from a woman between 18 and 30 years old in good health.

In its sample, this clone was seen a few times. CDR3: CSVGLSGRGYTF. For the CDR3, the DNA is TGCAGCGTTGGCCTATCGGGACGTGGCTACACCTTC. The chain couples TRBV29-1 to TRBJ1-2; tentatively, D is TRBD1 (5 bases). The germline gives CDR1 SQVTM, CDR2 ANQGSEA. The CDR3 length is 12 residues. Trimming shortened V by 4 bases and J by 7 bases, and 13 bases separated the two germline ends.

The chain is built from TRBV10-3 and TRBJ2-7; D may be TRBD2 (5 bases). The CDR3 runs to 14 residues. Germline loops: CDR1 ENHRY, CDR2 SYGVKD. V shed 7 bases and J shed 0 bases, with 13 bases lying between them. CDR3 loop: CAIIKRRLSYEQYV. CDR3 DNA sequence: TGTGCCATCATTAAACGGAGGCTCTCCTACGAGCAGTACGTC.

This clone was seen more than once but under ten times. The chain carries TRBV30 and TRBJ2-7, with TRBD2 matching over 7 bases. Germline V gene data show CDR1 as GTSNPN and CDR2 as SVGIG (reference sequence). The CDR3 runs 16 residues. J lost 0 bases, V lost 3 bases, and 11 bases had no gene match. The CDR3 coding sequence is TGTGCCTGGAGGGCACCGCCAGGGAGGGGCTCCTACGAGCAGTACTTC. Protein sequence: CAWRAPPGRGSYEQYF.

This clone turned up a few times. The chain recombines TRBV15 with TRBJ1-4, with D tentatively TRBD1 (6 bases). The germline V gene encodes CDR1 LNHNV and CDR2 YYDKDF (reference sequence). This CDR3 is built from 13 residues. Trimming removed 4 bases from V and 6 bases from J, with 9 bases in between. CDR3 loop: CATSTPGDEKLFF. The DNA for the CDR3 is TGTGCCACCAGCACCCCAGGGGATGAAAAACTGTTTTTT.

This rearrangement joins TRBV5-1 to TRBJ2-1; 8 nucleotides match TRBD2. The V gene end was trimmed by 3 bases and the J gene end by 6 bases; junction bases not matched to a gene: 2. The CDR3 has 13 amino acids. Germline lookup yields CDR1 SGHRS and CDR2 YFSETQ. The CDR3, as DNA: TGCGCCAGCAGCTCTACTAGCGGCAATGAGCAGTTCTTC. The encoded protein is CASSSTSGNEQFF.

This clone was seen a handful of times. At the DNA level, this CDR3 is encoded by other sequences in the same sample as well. CDR3 bases: TGTGCCAGCAGTTACCGCGTTCTAGCGGCCAATGAGCAGTTCTTC. Protein: CASSYRVLAANEQFF. The chain employs TRBV6-5 and TRBJ2-1; 7 positions match TRBD2. The CDR3 spans 15 residues. The V gene's germline CDR1 is MNHEY and CDR2 SVGAGI. V shed 2 bases and J 6 bases; nucleotides not matched to a gene: 7.

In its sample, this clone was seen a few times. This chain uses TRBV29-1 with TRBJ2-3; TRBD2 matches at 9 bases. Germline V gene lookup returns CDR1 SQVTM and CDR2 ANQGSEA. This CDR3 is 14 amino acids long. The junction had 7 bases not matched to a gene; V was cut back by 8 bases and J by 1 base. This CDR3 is CSFNIAGGTDTQYF. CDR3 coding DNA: TGCAGCTTCAATATAGCGGGGGGCACAGATACGCAGTATTTT.

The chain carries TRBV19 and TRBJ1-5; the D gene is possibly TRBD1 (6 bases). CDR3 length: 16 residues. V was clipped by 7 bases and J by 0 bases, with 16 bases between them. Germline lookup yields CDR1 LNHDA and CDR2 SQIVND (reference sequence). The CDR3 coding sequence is TGTGCCAGTAAGAGCAGGGGCCGCAATAGCAATCAGCCCCAGCATTTT. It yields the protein CASKSRGRNSNQPQHF.